There are many counts of the clone carrying this T cell receptor beta chain. Its antigen is as yet unknown. The TCR beta cDNA libraries carried unique molecular identifiers. Around 500,000 cDNA molecules were recovered from an input of about 0.95 to 11 million T cells. TCRdb reprocessed the PCR reads via MiXCR and lists one record per CDR3 protein. The sample has about 770,000 distinct CDR3 sequences; around 42% are singletons. The CDR3 is 16 amino acids. Per the germline V gene, CDR1 is DFQATT and CDR2 is SNEGSKA (reference sequence). Trimming removed 1 base from V and 7 bases from J; junction bases left unmatched: 12. These data originate in a study of post-analysis software for immune sequencing data. Study-level findings and limits: Five TRBV segments, including TRBV5-6, TRBV5-1 and TRBV20-1, were more frequent in patients than controls. Controls significantly exceeded multiple sclerosis patients in normalized Chao1 diversity.

The chain combines TRBV20-1 with TRBJ2-1; 8 bases align to TRBD2. The source is a girl aged 5 to 17 with multiple sclerosis. Material: blood. CDR3 bases: TGCAGTGCTAGAGCCCCCCTTAGCGGGATGAGTAATGAGCAGTTCTTC. Its translation is CSARAPLSGMSNEQFF.